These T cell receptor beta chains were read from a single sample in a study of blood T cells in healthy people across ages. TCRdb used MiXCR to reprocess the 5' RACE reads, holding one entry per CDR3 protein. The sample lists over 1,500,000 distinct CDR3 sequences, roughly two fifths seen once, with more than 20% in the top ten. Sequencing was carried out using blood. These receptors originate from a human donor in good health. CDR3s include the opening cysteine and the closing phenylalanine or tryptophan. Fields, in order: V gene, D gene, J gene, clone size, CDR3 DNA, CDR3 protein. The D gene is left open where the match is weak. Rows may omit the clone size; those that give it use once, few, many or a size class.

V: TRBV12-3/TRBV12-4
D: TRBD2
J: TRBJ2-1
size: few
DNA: TGTGCCAGCAGCCGCCTTGGACTAGCTAACAATGAGCAGTTCTTC
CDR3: CASSRLGLANNEQFF

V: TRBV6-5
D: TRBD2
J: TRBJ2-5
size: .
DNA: TGTGCCAGCAGGCAGACTAGCGGCCAAGAGACCCAGTACTTC
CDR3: CASRQTSGQETQYF

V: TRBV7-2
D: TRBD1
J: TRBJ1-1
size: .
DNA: TGTGCCAGCAGCTTAGGCAATCTGGGACAGAGGAACACTGAAGCTTTCTTT
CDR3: CASSLGNLGQRNTEAFF

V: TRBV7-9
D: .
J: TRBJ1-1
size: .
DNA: TGTGCCAGCTTTTTTGGAGGGGCGAACACTGAAGCTTTCTTT
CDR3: CASFFGGANTEAFF

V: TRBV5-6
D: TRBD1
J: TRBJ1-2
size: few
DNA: TGTGCCAGCAGCTGGGGACAGCCCTACACCTTC
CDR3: CASSWGQPYTF

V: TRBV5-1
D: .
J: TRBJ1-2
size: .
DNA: TGCGCCAGCAGCTTGTTAATGGTCAGCAACTACTATGGCTACACCTTC
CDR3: CASSLLMVSNYYGYTF

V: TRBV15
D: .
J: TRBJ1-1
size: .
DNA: TGTGCCACCAGCAGAGACCACTGGGAGGCTTTCTTT
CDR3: CATSRDHWEAFF

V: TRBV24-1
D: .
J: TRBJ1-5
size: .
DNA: TGTGCCACCAGTGATTTGGGGGGGCAGCCCCAGCATTTT
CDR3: CATSDLGGQPQHF

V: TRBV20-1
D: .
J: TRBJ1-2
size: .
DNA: TGCAGTGCTAGAGCCCTCGGGGGGCGGAACTATGGCTACACCTTC
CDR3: CSARALGGRNYGYTF

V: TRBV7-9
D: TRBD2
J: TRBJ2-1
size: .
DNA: TGTGCCAGCAGCAGATCGACTAGCGCAAATGAGCAGTTCTTC
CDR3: CASSRSTSANEQFF

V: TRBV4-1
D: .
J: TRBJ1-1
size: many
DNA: TGCGCCAGCAGCCAAGATATGAAGAGGGAAGCTTTCTTT
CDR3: CASSQDMKREAFF

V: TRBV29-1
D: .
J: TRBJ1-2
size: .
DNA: TGCACCGCGGGTGCGGATGGCTACACCTTC
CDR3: CTAGADGYTF

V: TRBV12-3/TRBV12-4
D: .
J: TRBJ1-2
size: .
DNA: TGTGCCAGCAGTTCCGTGGAAGGGGGATATGGCTACACCTTC
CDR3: CASSSVEGGYGYTF

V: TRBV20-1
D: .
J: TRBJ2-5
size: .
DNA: TGCAGTGCTAGAGATTATACAGGGACGGAGACCCAGTACTTC
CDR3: CSARDYTGTETQYF

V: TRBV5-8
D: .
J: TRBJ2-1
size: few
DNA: TGTGCCAGCAGCCCGCTACGAGGAGTGCACTACAATGAGCAGTTCTTC
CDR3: CASSPLRGVHYNEQFF

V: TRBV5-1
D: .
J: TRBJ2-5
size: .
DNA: TGCGCCAGCAGTGGAACAGGGCCGGAGACCCAGTACTTC
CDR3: CASSGTGPETQYF

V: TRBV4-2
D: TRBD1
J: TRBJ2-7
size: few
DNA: TGTGCCAGCAGCCAGAACCAGGGGGCTAGGGGAGGTGGTTTTGGACGCTCCTACGAGCAGTACTTC
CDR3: CASSQNQGARGGGFGRSYEQYF

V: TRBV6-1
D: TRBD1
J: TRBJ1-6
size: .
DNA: TGTGCCAGCAGAGAAAGGACAGGGTATTCACCCCTCCACTTT
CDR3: CASRERTGYSPLHF

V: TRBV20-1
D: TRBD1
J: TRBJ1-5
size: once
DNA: TGCAGTGCTGGCGTCGGACAGGGTCGATATCAGCCCCAGCATTTT
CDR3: CSAGVGQGRYQPQHF

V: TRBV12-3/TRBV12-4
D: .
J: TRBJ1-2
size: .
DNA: TGTGCCAGCAGTTTGTGGATCAGTATTTCTAACTATGGCTACACCTTC
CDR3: CASSLWISISNYGYTF

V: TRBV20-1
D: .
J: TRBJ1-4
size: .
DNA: TGCAGTGCCGATAGGGGTGCAACTAATGAAAAACTGTTTTTT
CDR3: CSADRGATNEKLFF

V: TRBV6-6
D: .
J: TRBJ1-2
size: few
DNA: TGTGCCAGCAGTTCCACAGCCCCCTATGGCTACACCTTC
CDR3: CASSSTAPYGYTF

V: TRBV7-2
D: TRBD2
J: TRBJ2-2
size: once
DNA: TGTGCCAGCAGCTCCGGGGTAGCGGGGGTCACCGGGGAGCTGTTTTTT
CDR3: CASSSGVAGVTGELFF

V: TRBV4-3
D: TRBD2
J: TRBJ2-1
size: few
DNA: TGCGCCAGCAGCCGTAACGGAGCGGGGAGTTTCGGCAATGAGCAGTTCTTC
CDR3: CASSRNGAGSFGNEQFF